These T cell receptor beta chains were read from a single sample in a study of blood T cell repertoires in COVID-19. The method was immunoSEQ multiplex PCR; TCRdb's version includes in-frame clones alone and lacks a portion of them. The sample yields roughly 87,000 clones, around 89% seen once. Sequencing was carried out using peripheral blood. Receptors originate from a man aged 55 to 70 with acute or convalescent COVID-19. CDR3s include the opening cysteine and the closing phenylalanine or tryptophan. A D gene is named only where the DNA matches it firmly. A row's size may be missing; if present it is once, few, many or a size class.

DNA: TGTGCCAGCAGCCAACTCGGGTTGAACTATGGCTACACCTTC
CDR3: CASSQLGLNYGYTF
size: -
V: TRBV3-1/TRBV3-2
D: -
J: TRBJ1-2

DNA: TGCGCCAGCAGCCCAGGACTAGCCGAGGGGAGCTACGAGCAGTACTTC
CDR3: CASSPGLAEGSYEQYF
size: -
V: TRBV5-1
D: TRBD2
J: TRBJ2-7

DNA: TGCGCCAGCAGCCCTCAAGTCCAGGGGGAAGGTGGAAACACCATATATTTT
CDR3: CASSPQVQGEGGNTIYF
size: -
V: TRBV5-1
D: TRBD1
J: TRBJ1-3

DNA: TGTGCCAGCTCACAACCGGGACAGGGGGCTGGAAACACCATATATTTT
CDR3: CASSQPGQGAGNTIYF
size: -
V: TRBV18
D: TRBD1
J: TRBJ1-3

DNA: TGTGCCAGCAGTTTTTTGCGGGGCACAGATACGCAGTATTTT
CDR3: CASSFLRGTDTQYF
size: -
V: TRBV6-5
D: -
J: TRBJ2-3

DNA: TGTGCCAGCAGCTTCGACCCTAGGGACAGCTATAATTCACCCCTCCACTTT
CDR3: CASSFDPRDSYNSPLHF
size: -
V: TRBV5-6
D: TRBD1
J: TRBJ1-6

DNA: TGTGCTAGTGGTTTGGTACTAGGGACAGGGCAAGAGACCCAGTACTTC
CDR3: CASGLVLGTGQETQYF
size: few
V: TRBV12-5
D: TRBD1
J: TRBJ2-5

DNA: TGTGCCAGTAGTGGGGGGACAGGGTATAGCAATCAGCCCCAGCATTTT
CDR3: CASSGGTGYSNQPQHF
size: once
V: TRBV19
D: TRBD1
J: TRBJ1-5

DNA: TGTGCCAGCAGCGTAGGCAGCGGGGGGTTCGAGCAGTACTTC
CDR3: CASSVGSGGFEQYF
size: once
V: TRBV9
D: TRBD2
J: TRBJ2-7

DNA: TGTGCCAGCAGCAAAGGACGGGGTCCAATTCAAGAGACCCAGTACTTC
CDR3: CASSKGRGPIQETQYF
size: -
V: TRBV21-1
D: -
J: TRBJ2-5

DNA: TGTGCCAGCAGGTACAGGCAGGGGGCAAACGAGCAGTACTTC
CDR3: CASRYRQGANEQYF
size: -
V: TRBV6-5
D: TRBD1
J: TRBJ2-7

DNA: TGTGCCAGCAGTTTACGGGAGAATTCACCCCTCCACTTT
CDR3: CASSLRENSPLHF
size: -
V: TRBV27
D: -
J: TRBJ1-6

DNA: TGTGCCAGCAGCAAGTCCCCAGGGCTCGGCTACACCTTC
CDR3: CASSKSPGLGYTF
size: -
V: TRBV7-2
D: -
J: TRBJ1-2

DNA: TGTGCCAGCAGCCAAGCATTCGGGATGCAAGAGACCCAGTACTTC
CDR3: CASSQAFGMQETQYF
size: -
V: TRBV3-1/TRBV3-2
D: -
J: TRBJ2-5

DNA: TGTGCCAGTAGTATAGTAGGCGGGAGCTTTACCGGGGAGCTGTTTTTT
CDR3: CASSIVGGSFTGELFF
size: -
V: TRBV19
D: TRBD2
J: TRBJ2-2

DNA: TGTGCCAGTAGTATAGCTGAGAGGGCAGATACGCAGTATTTT
CDR3: CASSIAERADTQYF
size: -
V: TRBV19
D: -
J: TRBJ2-3

DNA: TGTGCCAGCAGCGTAGCTGGCGGGAGGGCGACGAACGAGCAGTACTTC
CDR3: CASSVAGGRATNEQYF
size: -
V: TRBV9
D: TRBD2
J: TRBJ2-7